The rows below give T cell receptor beta chains drawn from one sample of a study of cytomegalovirus exposure and HLA in healthy donors. Profiling relied on immunoSEQ multiplex PCR, and the TCRdb table lists in-frame clones only, not all of them. This table has about 150,000 clones, roughly 80% appearing once. Material: PBMCs. The receptors were sampled from a woman younger than 45 in good health and CMV-seronegative. Both conserved end residues are part of each CDR3. The order of the fields is CDR3 protein, CDR3 DNA, clone size, J gene, D gene, V gene. A D gene is named only where the DNA matches it firmly. The size entry is marked missing in some rows and otherwise reads once, few, many or a size class.

CASSALRGTDTQYF	TGTGCCAGCAGCGCACTCAGGGGCACAGATACGCAGTATTTT	.	TRBJ2-3	.	TRBV9
CSVPLLTDTNYGYTF	TGCAGCGTTCCCCTCCTGACAGACACTAACTATGGCTACACCTTC	once	TRBJ1-2	.	TRBV29-1
CASSEGQGGPYEQYF	TGTGCCAGCAGCGAAGGACAGGGAGGCCCCTACGAGCAGTACTTC	once	TRBJ2-7	TRBD1	TRBV5-4
CASSLRGQETQYF	TGCGCCAGCAGCTTGCGGGGCCAAGAGACCCAGTACTTC	.	TRBJ2-5	.	TRBV5-1
CAWTLAGTFNTIYF	TGTGCCTGGACCTTAGCTGGGACATTCAACACCATATATTTT	.	TRBJ1-3	.	TRBV30
CASSWSLNNEQFF	TGCGCCAGCAGCTGGAGCCTAAACAATGAGCAGTTCTTC	.	TRBJ2-1	.	TRBV5-1
CASSLGQGFSYEQYF	TGTGCCAGCTCCCTCGGACAGGGATTCTCCTACGAGCAGTACTTC	.	TRBJ2-7	TRBD1	TRBV18
CGEGIVYNEQFF	TGTGGCGAGGGTATCGTCTACAATGAGCAGTTCTTC	.	TRBJ2-1	.	TRBV6-4
CASSPRGGASYNEQFF	TGTGCCAGCTCACCGCGAGGGGGCGCCTCCTACAATGAGCAGTTCTTC	once	TRBJ2-1	TRBD1	TRBV18
CASSHGGGYTF	TGCGCCAGCAGCCACGGGGGAGGCTACACCTTC	.	TRBJ1-2	.	TRBV5-1
CASSSPSRDRGGDYEQYF	TGTGCCAGCAGCTCGCCGTCCCGGGACAGGGGGGGAGACTACGAGCAGTACTTC	.	TRBJ2-7	TRBD1	TRBV7-6
CASSLAGTSNEQFF	TGTGCCAGCAGCTTGGCGGGGACAAGCAATGAGCAGTTCTTC	.	TRBJ2-1	.	TRBV5-4
CASVRQGTSNSPLHF	TGTGCTAGTGTCCGTCAGGGGACAAGCAATTCACCCCTCCACTTT	few	TRBJ1-6	.	TRBV12-5
CASRISGGGTEQFF	TGTGCCAGCAGGATTAGCGGGGGGGGTACTGAGCAGTTCTTC	.	TRBJ2-1	TRBD2	TRBV6-4
CASSPQERGGTGELFF	TGTGCCAGCTCACCACAAGAACGTGGCGGGACCGGGGAGCTGTTTTTT	.	TRBJ2-2	.	TRBV18
CASSLAGDAVYNEQFF	TGTGCCAGCAGCTTGGCCGGGGATGCAGTCTACAATGAGCAGTTCTTC	once	TRBJ2-1	.	TRBV5-6
CASRLDGQPQHF	TGTGCAAGTCGCTTAGACGGTCAGCCCCAGCATTTT	.	TRBJ1-5	.	TRBV12-2
CASSLGQPAYEQYF	TGTGCCAGCAGTTTGGGACAGCCCGCCTACGAGCAGTACTTC	.	TRBJ2-7	TRBD1	TRBV28
CAGDRVYEQYF	TGTGCCGGGGACAGGGTCTACGAGCAGTACTTC	.	TRBJ2-7	TRBD1	TRBV28
CASSLAGDTEAFF	TGCGCCAGCAGCTTGGCGGGGGACACTGAAGCTTTCTTT	few	TRBJ1-1	.	TRBV5-1
CAWSSGTVTYEQYF	TGTGCCTGGAGTTCCGGGACAGTAACCTACGAGCAGTACTTC	.	TRBJ2-7	TRBD1	TRBV30
CASSLEGDTEAFF	TGTGCCAGCAGCCTAGAGGGGGACACTGAAGCTTTCTTT	.	TRBJ1-1	.	TRBV7-3
CAWSYPLTGGGQPQHF	TGTGCCTGGAGTTATCCCTTAACAGGGGGTGGTCAGCCCCAGCATTTT	few	TRBJ1-5	TRBD1	TRBV30
CASSETRGTSTDTQYF	TGCGCCAGCAGTGAGACCAGGGGAACGTCCACAGATACGCAGTATTTT	.	TRBJ2-3	.	TRBV10-2
CASSPDPNEGTEAFF	TGCGCCAGCAGCCCGGACCCAAACGAGGGCACTGAAGCTTTCTTT	.	TRBJ1-1	.	TRBV5-1
CASSLVDRQETQYF	TGCGCCAGCAGCTTGGTCGACAGACAAGAGACCCAGTACTTC	.	TRBJ2-5	.	TRBV5-1
CASSASGGHYEQYF	TGCGCCAGCAGTGCTTCAGGGGGCCACTACGAGCAGTACTTC	few	TRBJ2-7	TRBD1	TRBV10-1
CASSIVARLDEQYF	TGTGCCAGTAGTATAGTGGCACGACTAGACGAGCAGTACTTC	.	TRBJ2-7	.	TRBV19
CASSEVSSYNSPLHF	TGTGCCAGCAGTGAAGTCAGCTCCTATAATTCACCCCTCCACTTT	.	TRBJ1-6	.	TRBV6-1
CASSQGSAGGQETQYF	TGCGCCAGCAGCCAAGGCTCAGCGGGGGGGCAAGAGACCCAGTACTTC	.	TRBJ2-5	TRBD2	TRBV4-3
CASSFSVGGRTYEQYF	TGTGCCAGCAGTTTTAGTGTAGGGGGCAGAACCTACGAGCAGTACTTC	few	TRBJ2-7	TRBD1	TRBV27
CASSQVRGPKTDTQYF	TGTGCCAGCAGCCAAGTCAGGGGGCCAAAGACAGATACGCAGTATTTT	.	TRBJ2-3	TRBD1	TRBV11-2
CASILEGQGNEKLFF	TGTGCCAGCATCTTAGAGGGACAGGGGAATGAAAAACTGTTTTTT	.	TRBJ1-4	TRBD1	TRBV7-9
CASHSGGLNRGGTQYF	TGCGCCAGCCACTCCGGAGGACTCAATCGAGGGGGGACCCAGTACTTC	.	TRBJ2-5	.	TRBV5-1
CASSIYPTAGGGETQYF	TGTGCCAGTAGTATATACCCGACAGCGGGGGGCGGAGAGACCCAGTACTTC	.	TRBJ2-5	TRBD2	TRBV19
CASSPHTTVGYEQYF	TGTGCCAGCAGCCCCCACACTACGGTGGGCTACGAGCAGTACTTC	.	TRBJ2-7	.	TRBV5-8
CSVSGGGNQPQHF	TGCAGCGTTTCAGGGGGCGGCAATCAGCCCCAGCATTTT	.	TRBJ1-5	TRBD1	TRBV29-1
CATSGQPLNTGELFF	TGTGCCACCTCGGGACAGCCTCTAAACACCGGGGAGCTGTTTTTT	.	TRBJ2-2	TRBD1	TRBV19
CASSSDRAGETQYF	TGTGCCAGCAGCTCCGACAGGGCGGGGGAGACCCAGTACTTC	.	TRBJ2-5	.	TRBV7-7
CASSQRSLMRMTYNEQFF	TGCGCCAGCAGCCAACGGTCCCTCATGAGGATGACCTACAATGAGCAGTTCTTC	few	TRBJ2-1	.	TRBV4-1
CASNKDSGKETQYF	TGTGCCAGCAACAAGGACAGTGGAAAAGAGACCCAGTACTTC	once	TRBJ2-5	.	TRBV9
CASSRRGFSGNTIYF	TGTGCCAGCAGCCGCAGGGGATTCTCTGGAAACACCATATATTTT	.	TRBJ1-3	.	TRBV7-2
CASSLGGAGVQEKLFF	TGTGCCAGCAGCTTGGGTGGGGCAGGGGTGCAAGAAAAACTGTTTTTT	.	TRBJ1-4	.	TRBV5-4
CASSLDVWTRSAVDEQYF	TGCGCCAGCAGCTTGGACGTGTGGACTAGGTCCGCTGTGGACGAGCAGTACTTC	.	TRBJ2-7	TRBD2	TRBV5-1
CASSPLPGDTEAFF	TGTGCCAGCAGCCCGCTTCCGGGGGACACTGAAGCTTTCTTT	.	TRBJ1-1	.	TRBV5-4